The rows below give T cell receptor beta chains drawn from one sample of a study of cytomegalovirus exposure and HLA in healthy donors. Generated by immunoSEQ multiplex PCR, the TCRdb table keeps only in-frame clones and is missing some. The table shows 200,000 to 250,000 clones, with roughly 79% occurring only once. Source material: PBMCs. All receptors come from a woman aged 40-49 years in good health and CMV-seronegative. Both conserved end residues are part of each CDR3. Fields, in order: D gene, clone size, V gene, J gene, CDR3 protein, CDR3 DNA. The D gene is left open where the match is weak. Not all rows give a size; the values are once, few, many and, for expanded clones, a class.

d_call: -
clone_size: -
v_call: TRBV7-3
j_call: TRBJ2-1
cdr3_aa: CASSKEPYNEQFF
cdr3_nt: TGTGCCAGCAGCAAAGAGCCTTACAATGAGCAGTTCTTC

d_call: TRBD1
clone_size: -
v_call: TRBV2
j_call: TRBJ2-7
cdr3_aa: CATLQGQNSYEQYF
cdr3_nt: TGTGCCACACTACAGGGGCAAAACTCCTACGAGCAGTACTTC

d_call: TRBD2
clone_size: -
v_call: TRBV9
j_call: TRBJ2-5
cdr3_aa: CASSATSGSWETQYF
cdr3_nt: TGTGCCAGCAGCGCGACTAGCGGTTCGTGGGAGACCCAGTACTTC

d_call: TRBD2
clone_size: -
v_call: TRBV7-3
j_call: TRBJ2-5
cdr3_aa: CASSLGGGAWETQYF
cdr3_nt: TGTGCCAGCAGCTTAGGCGGGGGGGCCTGGGAGACCCAGTACTTC

d_call: -
clone_size: -
v_call: TRBV4-2
j_call: TRBJ1-2
cdr3_aa: CASSQTRGVDYGYTF
cdr3_nt: TGTGCCAGCAGCCAGACCAGGGGCGTGGATTATGGCTACACCTTC

d_call: TRBD1
clone_size: once
v_call: TRBV6-5
j_call: TRBJ1-1
cdr3_aa: CASSYSGTGYTEAFF
cdr3_nt: TGTGCCAGCAGTTACTCGGGGACAGGTTACACTGAAGCTTTCTTT

d_call: -
clone_size: once
v_call: TRBV9
j_call: TRBJ1-6
cdr3_aa: CASSVARGGNSPLHF
cdr3_nt: TGTGCCAGCAGCGTAGCTAGGGGGGGCAATTCACCCCTCCACTTT

d_call: -
clone_size: once
v_call: TRBV11-1
j_call: TRBJ1-1
cdr3_aa: CASTHYTHEAFF
cdr3_nt: TGTGCCAGCACCCACTACACCCATGAAGCTTTCTTT

d_call: -
clone_size: -
v_call: TRBV5-1
j_call: TRBJ1-6
cdr3_aa: CASSLDSGLAQNSPLHF
cdr3_nt: TGCGCCAGCAGCTTGGATTCAGGGCTGGCTCAGAATTCACCCCTCCACTTT

d_call: -
clone_size: -
v_call: TRBV6-1
j_call: TRBJ2-3
cdr3_aa: CASSERGMGTDTQYF
cdr3_nt: TGTGCCAGCAGTGAGCGGGGTATGGGCACAGATACGCAGTATTTT

d_call: -
clone_size: -
v_call: TRBV7-8
j_call: TRBJ2-1
cdr3_aa: CASSFLGRGPYNEQFF
cdr3_nt: TGTGCCAGCAGCTTTCTGGGGCGGGGACCGTACAATGAGCAGTTCTTC

d_call: -
clone_size: -
v_call: TRBV10-3
j_call: TRBJ2-3
cdr3_aa: CAISKDSSDTQYF
cdr3_nt: TGTGCCATCAGTAAGGACAGCTCAGATACGCAGTATTTT

d_call: -
clone_size: -
v_call: TRBV23-1
j_call: TRBJ2-3
cdr3_aa: CASSQSEVGEATSGTDTQYF
cdr3_nt: TGCGCCAGCAGTCAATCGGAGGTGGGAGAAGCAACTTCGGGGACAGATACGCAGTATTTT

d_call: TRBD1
clone_size: -
v_call: TRBV6-1
j_call: TRBJ1-1
cdr3_aa: CASITGTGNTEAFF
cdr3_nt: TGTGCCAGCATTACCGGGACAGGGAACACTGAAGCTTTCTTT

d_call: -
clone_size: -
v_call: TRBV27
j_call: TRBJ1-4
cdr3_aa: CASSLRARGEEKLFF
cdr3_nt: TGTGCCAGCAGTTTAAGGGCCAGGGGAGAAGAAAAACTGTTTTTT

d_call: TRBD1
clone_size: -
v_call: TRBV2
j_call: TRBJ1-2
cdr3_aa: CASSVGQGVFNYGYTF
cdr3_nt: TGTGCCAGCAGTGTGGGACAGGGGGTATTTAACTATGGCTACACCTTC

d_call: TRBD2
clone_size: -
v_call: TRBV4-1
j_call: TRBJ2-7
cdr3_aa: CASSQETSGEYEQYF
cdr3_nt: TGCGCCAGCAGCCAAGAAACAAGCGGGGAATACGAGCAGTACTTC

d_call: TRBD1
clone_size: -
v_call: TRBV18
j_call: TRBJ1-1
cdr3_aa: CASSPRQGGYTEAFF
cdr3_nt: TGTGCCAGCTCACCCCGACAGGGTGGGTACACTGAAGCTTTCTTT

d_call: TRBD1
clone_size: -
v_call: TRBV11-1
j_call: TRBJ1-1
cdr3_aa: CASSFTGANTEAFF
cdr3_nt: TGTGCCAGCAGCTTCACAGGGGCCAACACTGAAGCTTTCTTT

d_call: TRBD1
clone_size: -
v_call: TRBV9
j_call: TRBJ1-4
cdr3_aa: CASSVGGQGNEKLFF
cdr3_nt: TGTGCCAGCAGCGTAGGCGGACAGGGAAATGAAAAACTGTTTTTT

d_call: -
clone_size: -
v_call: TRBV21-1
j_call: TRBJ1-2
cdr3_aa: CASSKVGELVGYTF
cdr3_nt: TGTGCCAGCAGCAAAGTTGGGGAGCTAGTTGGCTACACCTTC

d_call: -
clone_size: -
v_call: TRBV7-9
j_call: TRBJ1-4
cdr3_aa: CASSYDSNEKLFF
cdr3_nt: TGTGCCAGCAGCTACGACAGTAATGAAAAACTGTTTTTT

d_call: TRBD2
clone_size: -
v_call: TRBV10-3
j_call: TRBJ2-2
cdr3_aa: CAIGGLAYGELFF
cdr3_nt: TGTGCCATCGGGGGACTAGCTTACGGGGAGCTGTTTTTT

d_call: -
clone_size: -
v_call: TRBV10-3
j_call: TRBJ2-1
cdr3_aa: CAISETDNEQFF
cdr3_nt: TGTGCCATCAGTGAGACAGACAATGAGCAGTTCTTC

d_call: -
clone_size: -
v_call: TRBV29-1
j_call: TRBJ1-1
cdr3_aa: CSVERSQNTEAFF
cdr3_nt: TGCAGCGTTGAAAGGAGCCAGAACACTGAAGCTTTCTTT

d_call: TRBD2
clone_size: -
v_call: TRBV5-1
j_call: TRBJ2-1
cdr3_aa: CASSSSGGLAGYSYNEQFF
cdr3_nt: TGCGCCAGCAGCTCATCGGGTGGACTAGCGGGATACTCCTACAATGAGCAGTTCTTC

d_call: TRBD2
clone_size: -
v_call: TRBV18
j_call: TRBJ2-7
cdr3_aa: CASSPGLADLEQYF
cdr3_nt: TGTGCCAGCTCACCCGGACTAGCGGACCTCGAGCAGTACTTC

d_call: -
clone_size: -
v_call: TRBV6-1
j_call: TRBJ2-7
cdr3_aa: CASSPRTVEQYF
cdr3_nt: TGTGCCAGCAGTCCGCGGACAGTAGAGCAGTACTTC

d_call: TRBD1
clone_size: -
v_call: TRBV5-1
j_call: TRBJ2-5
cdr3_aa: CASSLGVSGGRETQYF
cdr3_nt: TGCGCCAGCAGCTTAGGGGTATCAGGGGGCCGGGAGACCCAGTACTTC

d_call: TRBD1
clone_size: -
v_call: TRBV6-1
j_call: TRBJ2-3
cdr3_aa: CARDLRGLADTQYF
cdr3_nt: TGTGCCAGGGACCTTAGGGGGCTCGCAGATACGCAGTATTTT

d_call: -
clone_size: -
v_call: TRBV10-1
j_call: TRBJ2-7
cdr3_aa: CASSERPRRGGEQYF
cdr3_nt: TGCGCCAGCAGTGAAAGACCGCGGCGAGGAGGCGAGCAGTACTTC

d_call: -
clone_size: -
v_call: TRBV18
j_call: TRBJ2-4
cdr3_aa: CASSPLGPPQNIQYF
cdr3_nt: TGTGCCAGCTCACCCCTTGGGCCACCTCAAAACATTCAGTACTTC

d_call: -
clone_size: -
v_call: TRBV4-1
j_call: TRBJ2-7
cdr3_aa: CASSQDLSYSYEQYF
cdr3_nt: TGCGCCAGCAGCCAAGATCTTAGTTATTCCTACGAGCAGTACTTC

d_call: TRBD1
clone_size: -
v_call: TRBV2
j_call: TRBJ2-7
cdr3_aa: CASRTGTGSHEQYF
cdr3_nt: TGTGCCAGCAGGACCGGGACAGGGTCCCACGAGCAGTACTTC

d_call: -
clone_size: -
v_call: TRBV20-1
j_call: TRBJ2-7
cdr3_aa: CSAETEYEQYF
cdr3_nt: TGCAGTGCCGAGACTGAATACGAGCAGTACTTC

d_call: TRBD1
clone_size: -
v_call: TRBV2
j_call: TRBJ2-7
cdr3_aa: CASTRTGTEQYF
cdr3_nt: TGTGCCAGCACAAGGACAGGGACCGAGCAGTACTTC

d_call: -
clone_size: once
v_call: TRBV27
j_call: TRBJ1-5
cdr3_aa: CASALTDSNQPQHF
cdr3_nt: TGTGCCAGCGCCCTGACAGATAGCAATCAGCCCCAGCATTTT

d_call: -
clone_size: -
v_call: TRBV28
j_call: TRBJ1-1
cdr3_aa: CAGGGLGPEAFF
cdr3_nt: TGTGCGGGAGGGGGGCTCGGTCCGGAAGCTTTCTTT

d_call: -
clone_size: once
v_call: TRBV6-1
j_call: TRBJ2-3
cdr3_aa: CASSDPQGTSDTQYF
cdr3_nt: TGTGCCAGCAGTGACCCACAGGGGACTTCAGATACGCAGTATTTT

d_call: TRBD1
clone_size: -
v_call: TRBV27
j_call: TRBJ1-6
cdr3_aa: CATRPGGMGSPLHF
cdr3_nt: TGTGCCACCAGGCCAGGGGGTATGGGGTCACCCCTCCACTTT

d_call: -
clone_size: -
v_call: TRBV4-3
j_call: TRBJ1-1
cdr3_aa: CASSQKTGTGPRTEAFF
cdr3_nt: TGCGCCAGCAGCCAAAAGACGGGGACTGGCCCAAGGACTGAAGCTTTCTTT